This entry features one T cell receptor (beta chain) sequence. Its antigen is still unknown. This specimen belongs to a study of T-cell reconstitution after alpha-beta-depleted transplantation in children. Overall study findings and caveats: The origin of high day-60 TCRbeta diversity in some patients lay in surviving recipient T cells and thymic progenitors. Reportedly, alpha-beta T cells present about two months post-transplant originated from several hundred expanded clones of graft origin. Newly produced T cells mostly provided counts and TCRbeta diversity after one year, as hyperexpanded clones declined.

The TCRbeta library was prepared with unique molecular identifiers. TCRdb itself ran the PCR reads through MiXCR, one entry per CDR3 protein. The sample lists more than 200,000 distinct CDR3 sequences, roughly a quarter occurring once. CDR3 length equals 17 residues. V dropped 0 bases and J dropped 0 bases, with 10 bases sitting between them. The germline V gene encodes CDR1 SGHRS and CDR2 YFSETQ. This receptor was taken from a female patient aged 2-9 years who had a stem cell transplant for congenital amegakaryocytic thrombocytopenia, so the T cells may come from the graft donor. The source was PBMCs, mostly from graft donor cells, collected 360 days after TCRalphabeta/CD19-depleted stem cell transplant. This chain uses TRBV5-1 with TRBJ2-6; D remains ambiguous. CDR3 loop: CASSLAEAPSGANVLTF. The CDR3 DNA follows: TGCGCCAGCAGCTTGGCTGAGGCGCCCTCTGGGGCCAACGTCCTGACTTTC.